This T cell receptor beta chain was identified during a study of response to subunit inactivated influenza vaccine (dated by TCRdb to the late 2010s). Regarding the complete study: Deep quantitative profiling of the T cell receptor repertoire was used in the study to follow responses to a trivalent subunit inactivated influenza vaccine. Points the paper makes about the study in general: According to the authors, only a limited number of new T cells may be recruited by each seasonal influenza vaccination.

A distance of 5 bases separates the germline ends of V and J, which lose 1 base and 5 bases respectively. CDR1 and CDR2, looked up from the germline V gene (reference sequence), are GTSNPN and SVGIG. Its CDR3 holds 11 amino acids, cysteine through phenylalanine. Solely the CDR3 DNA is kept, with 33 bases framed from the first base. Note on this clonotype: Its specific antigen is unknown. No base quality information exists; no much larger clone differs at one position.

Library preparation was by RT-PCR. Instrument used: Illumina HiSeq 2500. In TCRdb, the public reads were trimmed at Q25 with fastp and aligned with MiXCR, with productive beta chains retained. Here each entry gathers all rows of one CDR3 protein and keeps the most common genes and DNA. The sample records around 580,000 distinct CDR3 sequences, approximately 14% of which are singletons. The ten largest make up roughly 11% of the sample. Recombination connected TRBV30 to TRBJ1-2; the D gene cannot be named for sure. Sequenced material: PBMCs from blood, taken less than 13 days after vaccination. The sequence was obtained from a man aged 45-65 years who received an inactivated influenza vaccine. Donor details come from another sample of the same person, matched by shared clones. The CDR3 sequence is CAWSAAYGYTF. The DNA sequence is given as TGTGCCTGGAGTGCGGCATATGGCTACACCTTC. Full variable domain (CDR3 extended with the reference TRBV30 and TRBJ1-2 proteins): SQTIHQWPATLVQPVGSPLSLECTVEGTSNPNLYWYRQAAGRGLQLLFYSVGIGQISSEVPQNLSASRPQDRQFILSSKKLLLSDSGFYLCAWSAAYGYTFGSGTRLTVV.